The 27 T cell receptor beta chains reported below all come from one sample, sequenced in a study of blood T cell repertoires in COVID-19. Sequenced by immunoSEQ multiplex PCR; TCRdb stores in-frame clones only, minus some. The sample includes around 100,000 clones, about 87% of them seen just once. The sequencing sample was made of peripheral blood. These receptors were collected from a woman in her fifties or sixties with acute or convalescent COVID-19.

The chain employs TRBV19 and TRBJ2-5; D might be TRBD1 (6 bases). The CDR3 spans 15 residues. CDR1 LNHDA and CDR2 SQIVND come from the germline V gene (reference sequence). Trimming removed 3 bases at V and 3 bases at J, with 14 bases between. In nucleotides, the CDR3 is TGTGCCAGTAGTATGACAGGTGCCCAAGAAGAGACCCAGTACTTC. The encoded protein is CASSMTGAQEETQYF. Looking up the rest from reference TRBV19 and TRBJ2-5 gives the full variable domain: DGGITQSPKYLFRKEGQNVTLSCEQNLNHDAMYWYRQDPGQGLRLIYYSQIVNDFQKGDIAEGYSVSREKKESFPLTVTSAQKNPTAFYLCASSMTGAQEETQYFGPGTRLLVL.

CDR3 DNA: TGTGCCAGCAGTTTACCCGGGAACACCGAGCAGTACTTC. This translates into CASSLPGNTEQYF. The chain couples TRBV28 to TRBJ2-7; TRBD2 is a possible D gene (5 bases). The germline V gene has CDR1 MDHEN and CDR2 SYDVKM. Trimming cost V 2 bases and J 6 bases, with 11 bases left between them. This CDR3 comprises 13 residues.

V usage is TRBV5-1 and J usage is TRBJ1-1, with D perhaps TRBD1 (5 bases). In germline, CDR1 is SGHRS, CDR2 YFSETQ. V was trimmed by 3 bases and J by 2 bases, leaving 17 bases between them. This CDR3 is built from 16 residues. The chain's CDR3 is CASSSYQGVVNTEAFF. As DNA, the CDR3 is TGCGCCAGCAGCTCCTACCAAGGGGTAGTAAACACTGAAGCTTTCTTT.

Only a few counts were recorded for this clone. The rearrangement uses TRBV10-3 and TRBJ1-2; TRBD1 matches 7 bases. From germline, CDR1 is ENHRY and CDR2 SYGVKD. With 3 bases clipped from V and 3 bases from J, the junction kept 4 bases outside the gene matches. This CDR3 has 14 amino acids. The CDR3 DNA reads TGTGCCATCAGTGATTGGACAGGAGACTATGGCTACACCTTC. Its protein product is CAISDWTGDYGYTF.

V and J are TRBV5-4 and TRBJ1-2; 8 positions match TRBD1. Germline V CDR1 and CDR2: SGHNT, YYREEE (reference sequence). This CDR3 region has 17 residues. Trimming at V came to 2 bases and at J to 0 bases, leaving 9 bases not matched to a gene. The CDR3 sequence: CASSLPPGQDTNYGYTF. CDR3 bases: TGTGCCAGCAGCTTACCACCGGGACAGGATACTAACTATGGCTACACCTTC.

This clone was seen more than once but under ten times. The genes are TRBV19 and TRBJ1-2; possibly TRBD1 for D (6 bases). Germline V gives CDR1 LNHDA, CDR2 SQIVND (reference sequence). The CDR3 extends over 14 amino acids. Trimming removed 7 bases from V and 4 bases from J, with 16 bases in between. The CDR3 DNA reads as TGTGCCAGTAAAAGACAGGCCCCCTCCTATGGCTACACCTTC. Protein product: CASKRQAPSYGYTF.

V gene TRBV7-2 combines with J gene TRBJ1-5; D ambiguous. The CDR3 has 15 amino acids. From germline, CDR1 is SGHTA and CDR2 FQGNSA. The ends were cut back, 2 bases at V and 3 bases at J, with 11 bases in the middle. The CDR3 bases are TGTGCCAGCAGCTTATTTGAGGCAGTCAATCAGCCCCAGCATTTT. Amino acids: CASSLFEAVNQPQHF.

The chain employs TRBV15 and TRBJ2-7, with 7 bases identical to TRBD1. V lost 3 bases, J lost 0 bases, and 2 bases stayed unmatched. Germline V gives CDR1 LNHNV, CDR2 YYDKDF (reference sequence). The CDR3 length is 14 residues. Written as DNA, the CDR3 is TGTGCCACCAGCAGGACAGGGAACTCCTACGAGCAGTACTTC. Its translation is CATSRTGNSYEQYF.

The chain recombines TRBV6-7 with TRBJ2-5, with D unclear. TRBV6-7 is treated as an ORF (open reading frame) with a function not yet certain. The CDR3 covers 15 residues. V lost 6 bases to trimming and J lost 4 bases, with 18 bases between them. Written as DNA, the CDR3 is TGTGCCAGCAGACCTGCCCTAGACCATCGAGAGACCCAGTACTTC. This gives the protein CASRPALDHRETQYF.

The chain couples TRBV6-1 to TRBJ2-3; weak D call: TRBD2 (5 bases). CDR3 size: 13 residues. The germline gives CDR1 MNHNS, CDR2 SASEGT. The V end lost 2 bases, the J end lost 10 bases, and 13 bases lay between the germline ends. The CDR3 DNA reads TGTGCCAGCAGTGAAACGGGAAAGGTGGCGCAGTATTTT. As protein: CASSETGKVAQYF.

The chain carries TRBV5-4 and TRBJ1-2, with 8 bases that match TRBD1. Germline V gives CDR1 SGHNT, CDR2 YYREEE (reference sequence). CDR3 length: 13 residues. The V segment lost 5 bases and the J segment 12 bases; nucleotides outside the gene matches: 12. This CDR3 is CASRAQGDRFDTF. CDR3 in DNA: TGTGCCAGCAGAGCACAGGGGGATCGGTTTGACACCTTC.

The V call is TRBV18, the J call TRBJ1-2, with 9 bases matching TRBD1. Per germline, CDR1 KGHSH and CDR2 LQKENI. The CDR3 is 14 residues long. Losses at the gene ends were 6 bases for V and 2 bases for J; bases not matched to a gene: 4. The CDR3 is CASSKGQGNYGYTF. In DNA, the CDR3 is TGTGCCAGCTCGAAGGGACAGGGAAACTATGGCTACACCTTC.

This chain links TRBV24-1 with TRBJ1-5, with D unresolved. The CDR3 covers 13 residues. From germline, CDR1 is KGHDR and CDR2 SFDVKD. CDR3 sequence reads: CKTDPYSNQPQHF. CDR3 nucleotides: TGTAAAACTGATCCTTATAGCAATCAGCCCCAGCATTTT.

The chain recombines TRBV19 with TRBJ2-1; 7 nucleotides agree with TRBD2. The germline CDR1 and CDR2 sequences are LNHDA and SQIVND (reference sequence). V lost 6 bases to trimming and J lost 6 bases; unmatched junction nucleotides: 11. The CDR3 consists of 15 residues. The chain's CDR3 is CASSPDLRGINEQFF. CDR3 coding DNA: TGTGCCAGTAGCCCCGACTTGCGGGGGATCAATGAGCAGTTCTTC.

A single count supports this clone. CDR3 sequence reads: CSVELLRGRRTEAFF. CDR3 nucleotide sequence: TGCAGCGTTGAGCTCCTAAGAGGGAGGAGAACTGAAGCTTTCTTT. The chain employs TRBV29-1 and TRBJ1-1; D is undetermined. CDR1 and CDR2 from the germline V gene are SQVTM and ANQGSEA. V lost 3 bases to trimming and J lost 5 bases, with 19 bases between them. The CDR3 loop spans 15 amino acids.

The chain combines TRBV4-1 with TRBJ1-1; D gene uncertain. The CDR3 covers 15 residues. Germline lookup yields CDR1 MGHRA and CDR2 YSYEKL. Trimming stripped 4 bases from V and 2 bases from J, with 14 bases between. CDR3 region: CASSLLLGYNTEAFF. The CDR3 DNA follows: TGCGCCAGCAGCCTCCTCCTCGGGTATAACACTGAAGCTTTCTTT.

The chain has TRBV9 and TRBJ1-3; possible D gene TRBD1, 5 bases. Trimming cost V 3 bases and J 4 bases, with 11 bases left between them. Germline V gene data show CDR1 as SGDLS and CDR2 as YYNGEE. This CDR3 spans 14 amino acids. CDR3 in amino acids: CASSAGHTGNTIYF. The CDR3 nucleotides read TGTGCCAGCAGCGCTGGACACACAGGAAACACCATATATTTT.

The chain is built from TRBV10-3 and TRBJ2-7; 8 bases line up with TRBD2. Losses at the gene ends were 5 bases for V and 3 bases for J; bases not matched to a gene: 6. Germline CDR1 is ENHRY and CDR2 is SYGVKD. There are 14 residues in the CDR3. CDR3 nucleotides: TGTGCCATCAGTCGCGGGGGGCCAATCTACGAGCAGTACTTC. Protein product: CAISRGGPIYEQYF.

This clone was picked up a small number of times. This chain joins TRBV24-1 and TRBJ1-5, with 8 nucleotides matching TRBD1. Trimming at V came to 6 bases and at J to 7 bases, leaving 4 bases not matched to a gene. Germline CDR1 and CDR2: KGHDR and SFDVKD. The length of the CDR3 is 13 residues. CDR3 amino acids: CATSQGAWQPQHF. CDR3 DNA sequence: TGTGCCACCAGTCAGGGGGCATGGCAGCCCCAGCATTTT.

This clone was seen a handful of times. The gene calls are TRBV4-1 and TRBJ2-1; D might be TRBD1 (5 bases). With 4 bases removed from V and 8 bases from J, the gap between germline ends came to 15 bases. CDR3 length: 14 amino acids. Germline V CDR1 and CDR2: MGHRA, YSYEKL. The chain's CDR3 is CASSRLLRVDEQFF. The DNA of the CDR3 is TGCGCCAGCAGCCGATTACTCAGGGTAGATGAGCAGTTCTTC.

The chain couples TRBV9 to TRBJ2-3; 8 bases are a match to TRBD2. Germline CDR1 is SGDLS and CDR2 is YYNGEE. V was pared by 1 base and J by 6 bases, with 7 bases of the junction left unmatched. The CDR3 has 15 amino acids. CDR3 sequence: CASSVTPSGSDTQYF. The CDR3 DNA is TGTGCCAGCAGCGTAACCCCCAGCGGGAGTGATACGCAGTATTTT.

This sequence joins TRBV4-1 and TRBJ1-1; 7 bases fit TRBD1. CDR3 length: 16 residues. J was trimmed by 4 bases and V by 2 bases; bases with no gene match: 10. The germline V gene has CDR1 MGHRA and CDR2 YSYEKL. The CDR3 protein is CASSQYWTGEGTEAFF. The DNA of the CDR3 is TGCGCCAGCAGCCAATATTGGACAGGCGAAGGCACTGAAGCTTTCTTT.

This chain uses TRBV24-1 with TRBJ1-5, with D unclear. This CDR3 is 12 amino acids long. Germline-derived CDR1 and CDR2 are KGHDR and SFDVKD. Trimming shortened V by 4 bases and J by 4 bases, and 4 bases separated the two germline ends. The CDR3 DNA follows: TGTGCCACCAGTGACCTAAATCAGCCCCAGCATTTT. As protein: CATSDLNQPQHF.

The CDR3 DNA reads as TGTGCCAGCAGCCAAGGACAGAAGCACAATGAGCAGTTCTTC. Its protein is CASSQGQKHNEQFF. This chain joins TRBV14 and TRBJ2-1, with D possibly matching TRBD1 (5 bases). V gave up 1 base and J gave up 5 bases, with 9 bases separating them. Germline loops: CDR1 SGHDN, CDR2 FVKESK. This CDR3 contains 14 residues. The entire variable domain, with the rest obtained from reference TRBV14 and TRBJ2-1, is as follows: EAGVTQFPSHSVIEKGQTVTLRCDPISGHDNLYWYRRVMGKEIKFLLHFVKESKQDESGMPNNRFLAERTGGTYSTLKVQPAELEDSGVYFCASSQGQKHNEQFFGPGTRLTVL.

V gene TRBV4-1 combines with J gene TRBJ2-5; 13 nucleotides agree with TRBD2. Germline V gene sequence: CDR1 MGHRA, CDR2 YSYEKL. The CDR3 has 14 residues. The ends lost 8 bases at V and 5 bases at J; junction bases unmatched: 5. The CDR3 region is CASGLAGARETQYF. In DNA, the CDR3 is TGCGCCAGCGGACTAGCGGGAGCCCGGGAGACCCAGTACTTC.

The chain carries TRBV27 and TRBJ1-4; 7 bases map to TRBD1. CDR3 length: 16 amino acids. Germline CDR1 and CDR2: MNHEY and SMNVEV (reference sequence). V shed 5 bases, J shed 4 bases, and the junction held 10 bases outside the gene matches. CDR3 residues: CASSPYMGQRNEKLFF. In DNA, the CDR3 is TGTGCCAGCAGTCCATATATGGGACAGCGTAATGAAAAACTGTTTTTT.

The CDR3 bases are TGTGCCAGCAGCTCTATCCGGGACAGCATCAGAAATTCACCCCTCCACTTT. This translates into CASSSIRDSIRNSPLHF. The genes are TRBV7-9 and TRBJ1-6; 7 nucleotides match TRBD1. Unmatched junction bases numbered 13, after V lost 4 bases and J lost 7 bases. The CDR3 runs 17 residues. Germline CDR1 SEHNR, CDR2 FQNEAQ (reference sequence).